The next 26 T cell receptor beta chains were all read from a single sample in a study of blood T cells in healthy people across ages. It was with a sample-barcoded 5' primer and a J-beta primer mix that a second PCR of roughly 6 to 12 cycles was run. TCRdb ran MiXCR on the 5' RACE reads and lists one entry per CDR3 protein. The sample shows approximately 780,000 distinct CDR3 sequences, roughly 25% of them seen only once. The same sample was also studied in work on T cells of mothers and their children.

The sequenced material came from blood. Receptors were obtained from a boy aged 5-17 years in good health.

At least ten counts were recorded for this clonotype. The V gene is TRBV27, the J gene TRBJ2-1; no clear D. The CDR3 is made up of 14 amino acids. Germline loops: CDR1 MNHEY, CDR2 SMNVEV (reference sequence). Trimming cost V 6 bases and J 6 bases, with 15 bases left between them. The CDR3 here is CASSRNRAVNEQFF. In DNA form, the CDR3 reads TGTGCCAGCAGCCGAAATCGGGCTGTCAATGAGCAGTTCTTC.

This clonotype was seen a handful of times. At one end the junction does not follow the germline gene, possibly because of a read error. The chain combines TRBV5-5 with TRBJ1-5; D unclear. This CDR3 is built from 14 residues. Per germline, CDR1 SGHKS and CDR2 YYEKEE (reference sequence). The CDR3 loop reads CANSRGGSNQPQHF. For the CDR3, the DNA is TGTGCCAACAGCCGGGGAGGAAGCAATCAGCCCCAGCATTTT.

The CDR3 region is CAWGPVQETQYF. CDR3 in DNA: TGTGCCTGGGGCCCGGTACAAGAGACCCAGTACTTC. The rearrangement joins TRBV30 to TRBJ2-5; D gene unclear. Germline V CDR1 and CDR2: GTSNPN, SVGIG (reference sequence). The CDR3 covers 12 residues. The V end lost 5 bases, the J end lost 2 bases, and 9 bases lay between the germline ends.

In this sample, this clonotype turned up a few times. V gene TRBV6-1 combines with J gene TRBJ1-2; tentatively, D is TRBD1 (5 bases). Germline CDR1 reads MNHNS; CDR2 reads SASEGT. V lost 3 bases, J lost 5 bases, and 7 bases lay in between. This CDR3 is built from 12 residues. CDR3 protein: CASSDKGYGYTF. The CDR3 DNA sequence: TGTGCCAGCAGTGATAAGGGGTATGGCTACACCTTC.

This clonotype occurred a few times. The V and J genes are TRBV3-1 and TRBJ1-2; D remains unclear. CDR3 length: 14 amino acids. Trimming pared 0 bases from V and 5 bases from J, leaving 10 bases between. Germline CDR1 is LGHDT and CDR2 is YNNKEL (reference sequence). The CDR3: CASSQDQGDYGYTF. The DNA for the CDR3 is TGTGCCAGCAGCCAAGATCAAGGAGATTATGGCTACACCTTC. The full variable domain, rest sourced from reference TRBV3-1 and TRBJ1-2, is DTAVSQTPKYLVTQMGNDKSIKCEQNLGHDTMYWYKQDSKKFLKIMFSYNNKELIINETVPNRFSPKSPDKAHLNLHINSLELGDSAVYFCASSQDQGDYGYTFGSGTRLTVV.

The chain is built from TRBV15 and TRBJ2-7; weak D call: TRBD2 (5 bases). The CDR3 has 15 residues. V gave up 0 bases and J gave up 2 bases, with 11 bases separating them. Germline assignment: CDR1 LNHNV and CDR2 YYDKDF (reference sequence). This CDR3 is CATSREAGFAYEQYF. CDR3 DNA sequence: TGTGCCACCAGCAGAGAGGCGGGTTTCGCCTACGAGCAGTACTTC.

The chain is built from TRBV5-1 and TRBJ2-7; weak D call: TRBD2 (5 bases). Germline V lookup: CDR1 SGHRS, CDR2 YFSETQ. V lost 0 bases, J lost 2 bases, and 9 bases lay in between. This CDR3 comprises 14 residues. CDR3 DNA: TGCGCCAGCAGCTTGGCCATAGCGACCTACGAGCAGTACTTC. Amino acids: CASSLAIATYEQYF.

As concerns this clonotype: One end of the junction is discordant with germline, which a read error may explain. The chain uses TRBV7-9 and TRBJ1-2; D is ambiguous. CDR3 length equals 12 residues. CDR1 is SEHNR, CDR2 FQNEAQ, per germline (reference sequence). Here the CDR3 DNA reads TGCGCCAACTACCGACTGAAACATGGCTACACCTTC. As protein: CANYRLKHGYTF.

This clonotype was observed a few times. The CDR3 protein is CASSLPGGENTEAFF. In nucleotides, the CDR3 is TGTGCCAGCAGCCTACCCGGGGGGGAGAACACTGAAGCTTTCTTT. The rearrangement links TRBV7-9 to TRBJ1-1, with TRBD1 as a possible D gene (5 bases). The CDR3 runs to 15 residues. Germline CDR1 and CDR2: SEHNR and FQNEAQ (reference sequence). The ends were cut back, 5 bases at V and 1 base at J, with 14 bases in the middle.

Turning to this clonotype: A read error may produce the germline difference seen at one junction end. The J gene is TRBJ1-6, the V gene TRBV10-3; 8 bases line up with TRBD1. Germline V gene data show CDR1 as ENHRY and CDR2 as SYGVKD. The CDR3 loop spans 13 amino acids. Written as DNA, the CDR3 is TGTGCCGTACAGGGGGACGTTAATTCCCCCCTCCACTTT. Amino acid sequence: CAVQGDVNSPLHF.

The chain employs TRBV10-3 and TRBJ2-1; D uncertain. V was shortened by 9 bases and J by 0 bases, with 15 bases between the two germline ends. The CDR3 has 15 amino acids. Germline V lookup: CDR1 ENHRY, CDR2 SYGVKD. The CDR3 nucleotides are TGTGCCATTAGCCTGCCCGCGAGCTCCTACAATGAGCAGTTCTTC. It codes for CAISLPASSYNEQFF.

As regards this clonotype: Mismatch with germline at one junction end may stem from a read error. The J gene is TRBJ1-4, the V gene TRBV2; D is perhaps TRBD1 (5 bases). The CDR3 has 13 amino acids. Germline-derived CDR1 and CDR2 are SNHLY and FYNNEI. The DNA for the CDR3 is TGTGCCAGCACCCAGGGTTTAAATGAAAAGCTGTTTTTT. Protein sequence: CASTQGLNEKLFF.

This clonotype was observed a few times. The rearrangement joins TRBV20-1 to TRBJ1-2; maybe TRBD1 (5 bases). In germline, CDR1 is DFQATT, CDR2 SNEGSKA (reference sequence). This CDR3 has 14 amino acids. V shed 6 bases and J shed 4 bases, with 18 bases lying between them. CDR3 nucleotide sequence: TGCAGTGCACCTACAACTCCCGGGGCCTATGGCTACACCTTC. As protein: CSAPTTPGAYGYTF.

This clonotype has a handful of counts. This chain uses TRBV2 with TRBJ2-5, with D uncertain. V was pared by 8 bases and J by 4 bases, with 11 bases between. Germline V lookup: CDR1 SNHLY, CDR2 FYNNEI. The CDR3 contains 12 residues. The CDR3 bases are TGTGCCAGCGGTCGTAATCGAGAGACCCAGTACTTC. It is translated as CASGRNRETQYF.

This chain uses TRBV20-1 with TRBJ2-3, with a possible D match to TRBD2 (6 bases). This CDR3 has 12 residues. V lost 6 bases, J lost 4 bases, and 11 bases lay in between. CDR1 is DFQATT and CDR2 is SNEGSKA in the germline V gene (reference sequence). This chain's CDR3 is CSAPRRADTQYF. DNA of the CDR3: TGCAGTGCCCCGCGGAGGGCAGATACGCAGTATTTT.

V is TRBV9 and J is TRBJ2-3, with D possibly matching TRBD2 (5 bases). V was clipped by 3 bases and J by 0 bases, with 11 bases between them. Per the germline V gene, CDR1 is SGDLS and CDR2 is YYNGEE. The CDR3 is 15 residues long. The CDR3 is CASSALASSTDTQYF. CDR3 nucleotide sequence: TGTGCCAGCAGCGCTCTAGCATCTAGCACAGATACGCAGTATTTT.

This clonotype was detected a few times. The gene calls are TRBV6-5 and TRBJ1-4; 8 positions agree with TRBD1. Germline trimming cut 2 bases from V and 8 bases from J; bases unmatched to any gene: 13. The CDR3 covers 17 residues. The germline V gene has CDR1 MNHEY and CDR2 SVGAGI. The CDR3 sequence: CASSYRTGRALGEKLFF. The CDR3 bases are TGTGCCAGCAGTTACAGGACAGGGAGAGCCCTTGGAGAAAAACTGTTTTTT.

V gene TRBV20-1 combines with J gene TRBJ1-2; TRBD1 agrees at 7 bases. Germline CDR1 reads DFQATT; CDR2 reads SNEGSKA (reference sequence). V was clipped by 6 bases and J by 3 bases; unmatched bases: 10. The CDR3 runs to 14 residues. CDR3 DNA: TGCAGTGCCAGAACGGACAGGAGGGACTATGGCTACACCTTC. This translates into CSARTDRRDYGYTF.

The chain links TRBV7-9 to TRBJ2-5; D remains ambiguous. The germline CDR1 and CDR2 sequences are SEHNR and FQNEAQ (reference sequence). Trimming left V 5 bases short and J 5 bases short, with 15 bases between. The CDR3 is 14 residues long. CDR3 sequence (DNA): TGTGCCAGCAGCCTCGTGTCCCTGGGGGAGACCCAGTACTTC. This gives the protein CASSLVSLGETQYF.

V is TRBV7-9 and J is TRBJ1-1; D unresolved. V lost 6 bases and J lost 6, with 11 bases in between. Looked up from germline, CDR1 is SEHNR and CDR2 is FQNEAQ (reference sequence). The CDR3 consists of 12 residues. The CDR3 bases are TGTGCCAGCAGGATAGTTCAAGCTGAAGCTTTCTTT. Translation gives CASRIVQAEAFF. Based on the CDR3 plus reference TRBV7-9 and TRBJ1-1, the full variable domain is DTGVSQNPRHKITKRGQNVTFRCDPISEHNRLYWYRQTLGQGPEFLTYFQNEAQLEKSRLLSDRFSAERPKGSFSTLEIQRTEQGDSAMYLCASRIVQAEAFFGQGTRLTVV.

This clonotype has just a few counts. V is TRBV3-1 and J is TRBJ1-2; unclear D gene. There are 13 residues in the CDR3. Trimming removed 1 base from V and 4 bases from J, with 7 bases in between. CDR1 and CDR2 (germline): LGHDT, YNNKEL (reference sequence). CDR3 amino acids: CASSQGVPYGYTF. CDR3 coding DNA: TGTGCCAGCAGCCAAGGGGTCCCCTATGGCTACACCTTC.

The CDR3 here is CASSPQGAEETQYF. The CDR3 nucleotides read TGTGCCAGCAGCCCGCAGGGGGCGGAAGAGACCCAGTACTTC. The chain couples TRBV7-3 to TRBJ2-1; 8 bases align to TRBD1. The J call is doubtful: the DNA matches TRBJ2-5 better. The CDR3 is 14 residues long. Germline lookup yields CDR1 SGHTA and CDR2 FQGTGA.

The chain carries TRBV20-1 and TRBJ2-5, with 8 bases lining up with TRBD2. The end of the DNA fits TRBJ2-7 better, so the J call may be wrong. Germline values: CDR1 DFQATT, CDR2 SNEGSKA (reference sequence). This CDR3 is 14 amino acids long. The chain's CDR3 is CSARVLSGAYEQYF. Here the CDR3 DNA reads TGCAGTGCTAGAGTACTTAGCGGGGCCTACGAGCAGTACTTC.

This clonotype is a singleton in its sample. The J gene is TRBJ2-6, the V gene TRBV5-1; D gene ambiguous. Per the germline V gene, CDR1 is SGHRS and CDR2 is YFSETQ. This CDR3 is 16 amino acids long. V was cut by 7 bases and J by 4 bases, with 18 bases left in between. The CDR3 is CASSPGGLPGANVLTF. The CDR3 DNA sequence: TGCGCCAGCTCCCCGGGTGGGTTGCCCGGGGCCAACGTCCTGACTTTC.

This clonotype was picked up many times. The chain has TRBV20-1 and TRBJ2-7; 7 bases are shared with TRBD1. The V gene end was trimmed by 6 bases and the J gene end by 1 base; junction bases not matched to a gene: 12. The CDR3 runs 15 residues. CDR1 is DFQATT and CDR2 is SNEGSKA in the germline V gene (reference sequence). CDR3 coding DNA: TGCAGTGCCTCATCAACAGGGGAACAGTCCTACGAGCAGTACTTC. As protein: CSASSTGEQSYEQYF.

This clonotype was seen more than once but under ten times. The rearrangement links TRBV6-5 to TRBJ2-7; 7 bases match TRBD1. There are 14 residues in the CDR3. The trim removed 4 bases at V and 4 bases at J, leaving 7 bases unmatched. Germline V gene sequence: CDR1 MNHEY, CDR2 SVGAGI. CDR3 nucleotides: TGTGCCAGCAGTTTCCAGGGGGAGATGTACGAGCAGTACTTC. This sequence encodes CASSFQGEMYEQYF.